This TCR beta chain was captured by sequencing in a study of T cells in localized non-small cell lung cancer. As for this clone: Its target is unknown.

CDR1 is MNHEY and CDR2 is SMNVEV in the germline V gene (reference sequence). The CDR3 is 17 amino acids. V lost 11 bases, J lost 0 bases, and 14 bases stayed unmatched. Measured with immunoSEQ multiplex PCR; TCRdb has only the in-frame clones, and not every one. The sample comprises fewer than 35,000 clones, 91% of which are singletons, and less than 6% rests with the top ten. Findings of the study overall: Appearing in adjacent lung were a median about 50 of the top 100 tumor clones. Tumor showed lower T cell clonality than uninvolved adjacent lung, where it was highest.

The rearrangement links TRBV27 to TRBJ2-1; TRBD2 aligns across 9 bases. This receptor was obtained from a man aged 40-75 years with stage II lung adenocarcinoma. The specimen comprised PBMCs, sampled before any cancer treatment. CDR3 nucleotides: TGTGCCTCCAGTAGGCGGGAGGGCTCCTTCTCCTACAATGAGCAGTTCTTC. It encodes CASSRREGSFSYNEQFF.